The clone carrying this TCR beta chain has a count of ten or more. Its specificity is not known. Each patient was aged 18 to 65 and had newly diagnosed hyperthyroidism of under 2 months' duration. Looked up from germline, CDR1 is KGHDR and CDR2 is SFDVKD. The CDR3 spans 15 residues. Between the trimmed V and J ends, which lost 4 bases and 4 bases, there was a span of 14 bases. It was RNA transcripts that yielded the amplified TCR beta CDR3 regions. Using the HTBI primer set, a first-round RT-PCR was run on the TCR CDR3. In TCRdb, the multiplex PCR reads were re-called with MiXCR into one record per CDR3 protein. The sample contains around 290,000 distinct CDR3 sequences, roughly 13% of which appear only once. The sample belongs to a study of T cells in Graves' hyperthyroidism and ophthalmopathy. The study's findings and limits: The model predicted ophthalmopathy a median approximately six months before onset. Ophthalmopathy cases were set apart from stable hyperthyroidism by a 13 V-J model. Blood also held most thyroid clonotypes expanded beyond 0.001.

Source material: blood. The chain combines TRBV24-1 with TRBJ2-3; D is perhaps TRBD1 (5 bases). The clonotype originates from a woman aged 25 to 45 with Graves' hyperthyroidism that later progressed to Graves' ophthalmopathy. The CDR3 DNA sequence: TGTGCCACCAGTGAGGCAGGGCTTCTCGCAGATACGCAGTATTTT. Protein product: CATSEAGLLADTQYF.